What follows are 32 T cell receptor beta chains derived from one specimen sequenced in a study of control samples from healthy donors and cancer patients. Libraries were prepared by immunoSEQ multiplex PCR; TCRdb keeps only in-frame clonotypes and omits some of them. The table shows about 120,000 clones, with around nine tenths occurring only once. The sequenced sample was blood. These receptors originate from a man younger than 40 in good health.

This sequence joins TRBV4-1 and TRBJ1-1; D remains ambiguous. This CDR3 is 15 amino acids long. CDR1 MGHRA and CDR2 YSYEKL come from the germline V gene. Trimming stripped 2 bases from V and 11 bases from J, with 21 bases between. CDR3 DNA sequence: TGCGCCAGCAGCCAAACAACTTTACCCTCAACGTATGCTTTCTTT. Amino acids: CASSQTTLPSTYAFF.

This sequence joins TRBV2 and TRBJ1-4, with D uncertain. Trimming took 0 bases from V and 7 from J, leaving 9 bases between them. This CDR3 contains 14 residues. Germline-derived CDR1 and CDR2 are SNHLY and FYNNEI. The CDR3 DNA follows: TGTGCCAGCAGTGAAGCCGGCGCGGGTGAAAAACTGTTTTTT. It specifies CASSEAGAGEKLFF.

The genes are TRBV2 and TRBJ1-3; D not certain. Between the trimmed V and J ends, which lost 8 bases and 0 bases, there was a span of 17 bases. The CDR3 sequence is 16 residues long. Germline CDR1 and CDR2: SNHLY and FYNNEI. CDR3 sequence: CASSVSSGYSGNTIYF. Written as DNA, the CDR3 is TGTGCCAGCTCAGTGAGCTCAGGTTACTCTGGAAACACCATATATTTT.

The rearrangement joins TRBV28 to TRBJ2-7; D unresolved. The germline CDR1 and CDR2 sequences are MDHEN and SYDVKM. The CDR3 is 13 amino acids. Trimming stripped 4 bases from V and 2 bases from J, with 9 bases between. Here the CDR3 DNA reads TGTGCCAGCAGTTCCGCCCCCACCTACGAGCAGTACGTC. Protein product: CASSSAPTYEQYV.

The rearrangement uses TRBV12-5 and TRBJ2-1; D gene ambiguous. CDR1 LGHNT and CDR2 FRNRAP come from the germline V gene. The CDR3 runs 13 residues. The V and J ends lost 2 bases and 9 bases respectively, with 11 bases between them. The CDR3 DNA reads TGTGCTAGTGGTTTGCAAGGGCCCGGTGAGCAGTTCTTC. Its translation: CASGLQGPGEQFF.

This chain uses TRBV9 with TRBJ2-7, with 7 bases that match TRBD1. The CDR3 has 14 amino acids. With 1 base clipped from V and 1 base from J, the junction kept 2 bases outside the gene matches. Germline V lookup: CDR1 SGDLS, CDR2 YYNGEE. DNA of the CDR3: TGTGCCAGCAGCGTACAGGGGGATTCCTACGAGCAGTACTTC. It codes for CASSVQGDSYEQYF.

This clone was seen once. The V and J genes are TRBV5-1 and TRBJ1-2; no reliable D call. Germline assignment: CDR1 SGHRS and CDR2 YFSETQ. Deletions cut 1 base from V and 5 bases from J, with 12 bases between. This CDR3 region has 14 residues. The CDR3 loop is CASSLSGVQYGYTF. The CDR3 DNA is TGCGCCAGCAGCTTGTCCGGGGTTCAATATGGCTACACCTTC.

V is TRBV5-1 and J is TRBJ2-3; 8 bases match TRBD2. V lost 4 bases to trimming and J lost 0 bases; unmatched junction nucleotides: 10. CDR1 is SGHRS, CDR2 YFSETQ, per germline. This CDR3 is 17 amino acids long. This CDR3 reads CASSAGLATFSTDTQYF. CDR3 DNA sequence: TGCGCCAGCAGCGCCGGACTAGCCACCTTTAGCACAGATACGCAGTATTTT.

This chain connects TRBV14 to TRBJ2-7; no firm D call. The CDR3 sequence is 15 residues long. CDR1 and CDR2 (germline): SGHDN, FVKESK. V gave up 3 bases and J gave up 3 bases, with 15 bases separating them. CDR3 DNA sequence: TGTGCCAGCAGCCAGGATACGGGCCGAGACTACGAGCAGTACTTC. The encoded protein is CASSQDTGRDYEQYF.

The CDR3 loop is CASSDYSADTQYF. In nucleotides, the CDR3 is TGTGCCAGCAGTGACTATTCGGCAGATACGCAGTATTTT. This chain connects TRBV25-1 to TRBJ2-3; D is ambiguous. The CDR3 has 13 residues. From germline, CDR1 is MGHDK and CDR2 SYGVNS. V was cut by 3 bases and J by 4 bases, with 8 bases left in between.

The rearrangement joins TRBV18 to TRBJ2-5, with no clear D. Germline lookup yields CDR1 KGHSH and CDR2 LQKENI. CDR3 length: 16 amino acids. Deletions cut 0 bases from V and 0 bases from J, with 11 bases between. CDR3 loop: CASSPPAESDQETQYF. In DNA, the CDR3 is TGTGCCAGCTCACCACCCGCCGAGTCGGACCAAGAGACCCAGTACTTC.

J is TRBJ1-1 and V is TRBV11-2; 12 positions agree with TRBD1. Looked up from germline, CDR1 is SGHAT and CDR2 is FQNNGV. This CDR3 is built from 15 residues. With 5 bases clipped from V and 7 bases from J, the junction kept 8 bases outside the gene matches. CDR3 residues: CASSPGTGGGLEAFF. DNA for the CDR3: TGTGCCAGCAGCCCCGGGACAGGGGGCGGACTTGAAGCTTTCTTT.

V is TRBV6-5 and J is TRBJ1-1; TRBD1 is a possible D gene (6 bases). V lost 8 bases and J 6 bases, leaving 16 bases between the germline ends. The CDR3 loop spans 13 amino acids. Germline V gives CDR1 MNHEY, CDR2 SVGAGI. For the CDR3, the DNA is TGTGCCAGCGCTAGTTACAGGGTTGCTGAAGCTTTCTTT. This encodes CASASYRVAEAFF.

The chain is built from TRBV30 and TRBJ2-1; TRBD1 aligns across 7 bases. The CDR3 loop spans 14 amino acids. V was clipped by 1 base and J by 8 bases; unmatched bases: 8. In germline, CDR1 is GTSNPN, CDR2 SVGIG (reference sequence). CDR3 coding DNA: TGTGCCTGGAGTGACCACGGGACAGTCGATGAGCAGTTCTTC. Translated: CAWSDHGTVDEQFF.

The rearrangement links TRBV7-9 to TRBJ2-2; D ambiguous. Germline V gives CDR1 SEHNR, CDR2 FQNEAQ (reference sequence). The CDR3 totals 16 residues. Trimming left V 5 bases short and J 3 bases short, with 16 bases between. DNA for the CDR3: TGTGCCAGCAGCGGTTTGTGGGGTCAGGACACCGGGGAGCTGTTTTTT. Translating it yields CASSGLWGQDTGELFF.

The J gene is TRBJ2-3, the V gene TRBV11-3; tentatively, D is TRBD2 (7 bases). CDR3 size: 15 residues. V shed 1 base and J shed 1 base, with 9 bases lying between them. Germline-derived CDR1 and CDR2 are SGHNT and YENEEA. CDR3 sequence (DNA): TGTGCCAGCAGCTTAGGGGGGGGCGGCACAGATACGCAGTATTTT. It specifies CASSLGGGGTDTQYF. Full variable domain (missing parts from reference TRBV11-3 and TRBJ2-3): EAGVVQSPRYKIIEKKQPVAFWCNPISGHNTLYWYLQNLGQGPELLIRYENEEAVDDSQLPKDRFSAERLKGVDSTLKIQPAELGDSAVYLCASSLGGGGTDTQYFGPGTRLTVL.

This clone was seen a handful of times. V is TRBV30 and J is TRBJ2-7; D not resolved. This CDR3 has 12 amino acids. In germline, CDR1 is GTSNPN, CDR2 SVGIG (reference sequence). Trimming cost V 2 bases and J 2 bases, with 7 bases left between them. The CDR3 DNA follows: TGTGCCTGGAGTTCCATTGCCTACGAGCAGTACTTC. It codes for CAWSSIAYEQYF.

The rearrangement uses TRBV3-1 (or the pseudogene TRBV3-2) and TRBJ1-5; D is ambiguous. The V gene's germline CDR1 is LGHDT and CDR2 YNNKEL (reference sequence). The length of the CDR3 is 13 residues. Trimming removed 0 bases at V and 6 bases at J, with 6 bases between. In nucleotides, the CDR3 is TGTGCCAGCAGCCAAGATTTGGTTCAGCCCCAGCATTTT. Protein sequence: CASSQDLVQPQHF.

CDR3: CATGQGNPSSYNSPLHF. The DNA of the CDR3 is TGTGCTACCGGACAGGGGAATCCGAGCTCCTATAATTCACCCCTCCACTTT. This chain connects TRBV12-5 to TRBJ1-6, with 9 positions matching TRBD1. CDR1 is LGHNT and CDR2 is FRNRAP in the germline V gene. The CDR3 consists of 17 residues. The V segment lost 10 bases and the J segment 0 bases; nucleotides outside the gene matches: 10.

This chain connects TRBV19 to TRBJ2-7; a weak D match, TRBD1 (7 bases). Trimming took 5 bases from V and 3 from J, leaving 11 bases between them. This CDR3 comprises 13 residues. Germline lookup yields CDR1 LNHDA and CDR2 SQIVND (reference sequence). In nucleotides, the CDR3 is TGTGCCAGTAGTCCAGGGGGGTTCTACGAGCAGTACTTC. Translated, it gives CASSPGGFYEQYF.

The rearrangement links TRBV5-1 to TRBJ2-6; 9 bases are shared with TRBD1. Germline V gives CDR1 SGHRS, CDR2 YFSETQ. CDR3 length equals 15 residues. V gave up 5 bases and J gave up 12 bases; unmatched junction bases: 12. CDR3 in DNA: TGCGCCAGCAGTTTATTGGCGGGACAGGGTCGCGTCCTGACTTTC. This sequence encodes CASSLLAGQGRVLTF.

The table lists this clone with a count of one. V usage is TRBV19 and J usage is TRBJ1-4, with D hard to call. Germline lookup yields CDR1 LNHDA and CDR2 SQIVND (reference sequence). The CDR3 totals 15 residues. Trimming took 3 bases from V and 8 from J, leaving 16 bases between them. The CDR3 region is CASSIPEAGREKLFF. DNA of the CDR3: TGTGCCAGTAGTATCCCGGAAGCTGGGAGGGAAAAACTGTTTTTT. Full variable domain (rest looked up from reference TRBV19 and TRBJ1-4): DGGITQSPKYLFRKEGQNVTLSCEQNLNHDAMYWYRQDPGQGLRLIYYSQIVNDFQKGDIAEGYSVSREKKESFPLTVTSAQKNPTAFYLCASSIPEAGREKLFFGSGTQLSVL.

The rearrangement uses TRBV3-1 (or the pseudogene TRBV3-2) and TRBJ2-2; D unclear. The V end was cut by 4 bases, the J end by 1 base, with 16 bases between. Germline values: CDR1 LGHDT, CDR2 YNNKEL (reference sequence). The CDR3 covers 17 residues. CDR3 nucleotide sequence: TGTGCCAGCAGCCGGATTTGGGTGGGGAAGAACACCGGGGAGCTGTTTTTT. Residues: CASSRIWVGKNTGELFF.

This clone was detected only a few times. In DNA form, the CDR3 reads TGTGCCAGCCTCGAAGGGGGCTCTGGGGCCAACGTCCTGACTTTC. Translating it yields CASLEGGSGANVLTF. V gene TRBV2 combines with J gene TRBJ2-6; D is perhaps TRBD1 (6 bases). Germline lookup yields CDR1 SNHLY and CDR2 FYNNEI. This CDR3 is 15 amino acids long. V dropped 8 bases and J dropped 0 bases, with 11 bases sitting between them.

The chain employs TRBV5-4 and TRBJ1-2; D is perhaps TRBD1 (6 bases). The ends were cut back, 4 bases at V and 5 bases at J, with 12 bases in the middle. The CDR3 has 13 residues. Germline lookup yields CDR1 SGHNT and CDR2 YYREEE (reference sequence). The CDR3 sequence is CASSMDSLYGYTF. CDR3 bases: TGTGCCAGCAGCATGGACAGCCTTTATGGCTACACCTTC.

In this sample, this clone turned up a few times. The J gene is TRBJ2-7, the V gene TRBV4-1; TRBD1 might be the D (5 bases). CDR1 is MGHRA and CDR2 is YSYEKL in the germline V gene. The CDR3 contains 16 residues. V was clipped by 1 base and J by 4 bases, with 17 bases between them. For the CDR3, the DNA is TGCGCCAGCAGCCAAGCCGTTATAGCCCCAGGGTACGAGCAGTACTTC. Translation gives CASSQAVIAPGYEQYF.

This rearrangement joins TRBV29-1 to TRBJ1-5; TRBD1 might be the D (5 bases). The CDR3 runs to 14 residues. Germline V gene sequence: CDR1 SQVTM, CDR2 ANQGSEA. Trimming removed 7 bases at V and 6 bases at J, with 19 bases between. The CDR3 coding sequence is TGCAGCGCCAAGGTAGCGGGGGAGGGTCAGCCCCAGCATTTT. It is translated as CSAKVAGEGQPQHF. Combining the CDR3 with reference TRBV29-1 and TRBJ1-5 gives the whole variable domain SAVISQKPSRDICQRGTSLTIQCQVDSQVTMMFWYRQQPGQSLTLIATANQGSEATYESGFVIDKFPISRPNLTFSTLTVSNMSPEDSSIYLCSAKVAGEGQPQHFGDGTRLSIL.

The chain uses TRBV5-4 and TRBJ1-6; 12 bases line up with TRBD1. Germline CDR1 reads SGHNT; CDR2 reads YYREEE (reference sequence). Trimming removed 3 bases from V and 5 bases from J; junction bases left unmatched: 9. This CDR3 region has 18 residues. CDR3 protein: CASSSGTGGWWNNSPLHF. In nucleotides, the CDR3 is TGTGCCAGCAGCTCCGGGACAGGGGGCTGGTGGAATAATTCACCCCTCCACTTT.

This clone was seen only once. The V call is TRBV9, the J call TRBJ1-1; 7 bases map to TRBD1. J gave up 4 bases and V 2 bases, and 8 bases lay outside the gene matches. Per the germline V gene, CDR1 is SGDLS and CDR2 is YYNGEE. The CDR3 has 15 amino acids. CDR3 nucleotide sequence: TGTGCCAGCAGCGTCCATCAGGGGGTGGTCACTGAAGCTTTCTTT. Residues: CASSVHQGVVTEAFF.

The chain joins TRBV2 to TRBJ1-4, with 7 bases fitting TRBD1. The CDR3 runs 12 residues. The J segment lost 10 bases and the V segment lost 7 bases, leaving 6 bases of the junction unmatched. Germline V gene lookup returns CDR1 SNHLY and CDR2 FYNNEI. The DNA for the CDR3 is TGTGCCAGCACCCCCCAGGGGGGAAAACTGTTTTTT. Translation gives CASTPQGGKLFF.

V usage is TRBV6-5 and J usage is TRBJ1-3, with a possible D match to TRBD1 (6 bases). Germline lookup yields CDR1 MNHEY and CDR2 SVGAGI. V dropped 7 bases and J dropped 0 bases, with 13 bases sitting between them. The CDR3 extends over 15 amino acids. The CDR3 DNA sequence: TGTGCCAGCAAACGGGACACTTCCTCTGGAAACACCATATATTTT. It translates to CASKRDTSSGNTIYF.

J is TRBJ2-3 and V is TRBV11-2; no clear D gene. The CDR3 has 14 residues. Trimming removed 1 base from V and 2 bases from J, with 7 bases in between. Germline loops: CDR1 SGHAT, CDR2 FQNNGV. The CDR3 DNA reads TGTGCCAGCAGCTTAGGGGGATCCACAGATACGCAGTATTTT. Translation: CASSLGGSTDTQYF.